This TCR beta chain was documented in a study of control samples from healthy donors and cancer patients. In germline, CDR1 is SGHTA, CDR2 FQGTGA. The CDR3 extends over 14 amino acids. V was clipped by 0 bases and J by 9 bases, with 12 bases between them. Here immunoSEQ multiplex PCR was the method, and the copy in TCRdb shows in-frame clones only, minus some. Of 350,000 to 450,000 clones listed, about nine tenths are singletons. This clone has only one observation. This TCR came from a man in his forties with head and neck cancer. Sequenced input: PBMCs. This sequence joins TRBV7-3 and TRBJ2-1; no clear D. CDR3 amino acids: CASSLTLGAAEQFF. Written as DNA, the CDR3 is TGTGCCAGCAGCTTAACTCTTGGTGCAGCTGAGCAGTTCTTC. The whole variable domain, remainder taken from reference TRBV7-3 and TRBJ2-1, is GAGVSQTPSNKVTEKGKYVELRCDPISGHTALYWYRQSLGQGPEFLIYFQGTGAADDSGLPNDRFFAVRPEGSVSTLKIQRTERGDSAVYLCASSLTLGAAEQFFGPGTRLTVL.